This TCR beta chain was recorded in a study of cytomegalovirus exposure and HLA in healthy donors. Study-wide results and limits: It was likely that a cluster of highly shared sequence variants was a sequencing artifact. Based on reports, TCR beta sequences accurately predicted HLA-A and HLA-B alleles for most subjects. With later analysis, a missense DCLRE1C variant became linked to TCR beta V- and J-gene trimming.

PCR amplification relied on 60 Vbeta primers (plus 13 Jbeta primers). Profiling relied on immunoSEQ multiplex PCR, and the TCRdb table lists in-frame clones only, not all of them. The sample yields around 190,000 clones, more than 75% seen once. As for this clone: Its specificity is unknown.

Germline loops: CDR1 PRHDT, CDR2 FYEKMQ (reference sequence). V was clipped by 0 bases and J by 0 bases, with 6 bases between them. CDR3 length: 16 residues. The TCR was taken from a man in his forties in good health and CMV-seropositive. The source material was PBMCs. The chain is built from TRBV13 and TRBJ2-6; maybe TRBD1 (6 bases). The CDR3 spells CASSLGGASGANVLTF. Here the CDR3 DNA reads TGTGCCAGCAGCTTAGGGGGGGCCTCTGGGGCCAACGTCCTGACTTTC.